These T cell receptor beta chains were read from a single sample in a study of blood T cell repertoires in COVID-19. TCRdb's table, derived via immunoSEQ multiplex PCR, lists solely in-frame clones and lacks some. In the table there are fewer than 250,000 clones, about nine tenths of which are singletons. Sequencing input: PBMCs or T cells enriched from blood (not recorded which). These TCRs come from a woman in her thirties with acute COVID-19. Both conserved end residues are part of each CDR3. A D gene is named only where the DNA matches it firmly. The listing skips clone size in some rows; elsewhere it reads once, few, many or a size class.

CDR3 protein: CASSFGMNTEAFF
CDR3 DNA: TGTGCCAGCAGTTTCGGTATGAACACTGAAGCTTTCTTT
D gene: NA
V gene: TRBV27
J gene: TRBJ1-1
clone size: NA

CDR3 protein: CASSGQAPWLEQYF
CDR3 DNA: TGTGCCAGCAGCGGACAGGCCCCTTGGCTCGAGCAGTACTTC
D gene: TRBD1
V gene: TRBV7-9
J gene: TRBJ2-7
clone size: NA

CDR3 protein: CATSVGTPNNEQFF
CDR3 DNA: TGTGCCACCAGTGTCGGGACACCAAACAATGAGCAGTTCTTC
D gene: NA
V gene: TRBV24-1
J gene: TRBJ2-1
clone size: NA

CDR3 protein: CASSDEQGTFTGELFF
CDR3 DNA: TGTGCCAGCAGTGACGAACAGGGGACCTTCACCGGGGAGCTGTTTTTT
D gene: TRBD1
V gene: TRBV2
J gene: TRBJ2-2
clone size: NA

CDR3 protein: CASSAGQPAEAFF
CDR3 DNA: TGCGCCAGCAGCGCCGGACAGCCCGCTGAAGCTTTCTTT
D gene: NA
V gene: TRBV5-1
J gene: TRBJ1-1
clone size: NA

CDR3 protein: CASSQDLQGSWGEKLFF
CDR3 DNA: TGCGCCAGCAGCCAAGATTTGCAGGGGAGTTGGGGTGAAAAACTGTTTTTT
D gene: NA
V gene: TRBV4-3
J gene: TRBJ1-4
clone size: NA

CDR3 protein: CASSSNSGSPLHF
CDR3 DNA: TGTGCCAGCAGCTCAAACAGCGGGTCACCCCTCCACTTT
D gene: NA
V gene: TRBV11-3
J gene: TRBJ1-6
clone size: NA

CDR3 protein: CASSPWADRNTEAFF
CDR3 DNA: TGTGCCAGCAGCCCGTGGGCGGACAGGAATACTGAAGCTTTCTTT
D gene: TRBD1
V gene: TRBV7-2
J gene: TRBJ1-1
clone size: NA

CDR3 protein: CASSSTRRDRPRSSYEQYF
CDR3 DNA: TGTGCCAGCAGTTCAACCCGCCGGGACAGACCGAGGAGCTCCTACGAGCAGTACTTC
D gene: TRBD1
V gene: TRBV6-2/TRBV6-3
J gene: TRBJ2-7
clone size: NA

CDR3 protein: CASSMGGQGTYSNQPQHF
CDR3 DNA: TGTGCCAGTAGTATGGGGGGACAGGGGACTTATAGCAATCAGCCCCAGCATTTT
D gene: TRBD1
V gene: TRBV19
J gene: TRBJ1-5
clone size: NA

CDR3 protein: CASSPQVISGGGNEQFF
CDR3 DNA: TGTGCCAGCAGCCCCCAGGTCATTAGCGGGGGGGGTAATGAGCAGTTCTTC
D gene: TRBD2
V gene: TRBV9
J gene: TRBJ2-1
clone size: NA

CDR3 protein: CASSYGHLNEQFF
CDR3 DNA: TGTGCCAGCAGTTACGGGCACCTCAATGAGCAGTTCTTC
D gene: NA
V gene: TRBV6-6
J gene: TRBJ2-1
clone size: NA

CDR3 protein: CASSKGLAGYEQYF
CDR3 DNA: TGCGCCAGCAGCAAGGGACTAGCGGGGTACGAGCAGTACTTC
D gene: TRBD2
V gene: TRBV4-1
J gene: TRBJ2-7
clone size: few

CDR3 protein: CAIRGQGGQPQHF
CDR3 DNA: TGTGCCATCAGAGGGCAGGGAGGTCAGCCCCAGCATTTT
D gene: NA
V gene: TRBV10-3
J gene: TRBJ1-5
clone size: NA

CDR3 protein: CASSHTGTLTGELFF
CDR3 DNA: TGCGCCAGCAGCCACACCGGGACACTGACCGGGGAGCTGTTTTTT
D gene: NA
V gene: TRBV4-1
J gene: TRBJ2-2
clone size: NA

CDR3 protein: CASSLGLSTEAFF
CDR3 DNA: TGTGCCAGCAGTTTAGGGCTCAGCACTGAAGCTTTCTTT
D gene: NA
V gene: TRBV12-3/TRBV12-4
J gene: TRBJ1-1
clone size: NA

CDR3 protein: CSASSGEKLFF
CDR3 DNA: TGCAGTGCTAGTAGCGGTGAAAAACTGTTTTTT
D gene: NA
V gene: TRBV20-1
J gene: TRBJ1-4
clone size: once

CDR3 protein: CASSYPTSGGLPNTGELFF
CDR3 DNA: TGTGCCAGCAGTTACCCGACTAGCGGGGGGTTACCGAACACCGGGGAGCTGTTTTTT
D gene: TRBD2
V gene: TRBV7-6
J gene: TRBJ2-2
clone size: NA

CDR3 protein: CASSFREGEGYNEQFF
CDR3 DNA: TGTGCCAGCAGCTTCAGGGAGGGTGAGGGCTACAATGAGCAGTTCTTC
D gene: TRBD2
V gene: TRBV5-8
J gene: TRBJ2-1
clone size: NA

CDR3 protein: CASSQGPNRGETQYF
CDR3 DNA: TGTGCCAGCAGCCAGGGCCCGAACAGGGGGGAGACCCAGTACTTC
D gene: TRBD1
V gene: TRBV7-6
J gene: TRBJ2-5
clone size: NA

CDR3 protein: CSVGTGEDSPLHF
CDR3 DNA: TGCAGCGTTGGCACAGGAGAAGATTCACCCCTCCACTTT
D gene: NA
V gene: TRBV29-1
J gene: TRBJ1-6
clone size: once

CDR3 protein: CASSLTGGWTEAFF
CDR3 DNA: TGTGCCAGCAGCCTTACAGGGGGTTGGACTGAAGCTTTCTTT
D gene: TRBD1
V gene: TRBV7-2
J gene: TRBJ1-1
clone size: NA

CDR3 protein: CASSEERGSSGELFF
CDR3 DNA: TGTGCCAGCAGCGAGGAGCGGGGGTCTTCCGGGGAGCTGTTTTTT
D gene: TRBD2
V gene: TRBV3-1/TRBV3-2
J gene: TRBJ2-2
clone size: NA

CDR3 protein: CASSQDRTGAANYGYTF
CDR3 DNA: TGCGCCAGCAGCCAAGACCGGACAGGGGCAGCTAACTATGGCTACACCTTC
D gene: TRBD1
V gene: TRBV4-3
J gene: TRBJ1-2
clone size: NA

CDR3 protein: CASMTSGGPYEQYF
CDR3 DNA: TGTGCCAGCATGACTAGCGGGGGGCCCTACGAGCAGTACTTC
D gene: TRBD2
V gene: TRBV2
J gene: TRBJ2-7
clone size: NA

CDR3 protein: CASSYLGQGQETQYF
CDR3 DNA: TGTGCCAGCAGTTACCTGGGACAGGGACAAGAGACCCAGTACTTC
D gene: TRBD1
V gene: TRBV6-6
J gene: TRBJ2-5
clone size: NA

CDR3 protein: CASSHRVIGGYTF
CDR3 DNA: TGTGCCAGCAGCCACAGGGTTATAGGGGGCTACACCTTC
D gene: NA
V gene: TRBV6-5
J gene: TRBJ1-2
clone size: NA

CDR3 protein: CASSVASTGGAGELFF
CDR3 DNA: TGTGCCAGCAGCGTAGCTAGTACGGGGGGCGCCGGGGAGCTGTTTTTT
D gene: NA
V gene: TRBV9
J gene: TRBJ2-2
clone size: once

CDR3 protein: CASRLDGETIYEQYF
CDR3 DNA: TGTGCCAGCAGGCTTGACGGAGAAACGATCTACGAGCAGTACTTC
D gene: NA
V gene: TRBV2
J gene: TRBJ2-7
clone size: NA

CDR3 protein: CASSFDRNSPLHF
CDR3 DNA: TGTGCCAGCAGCTTTGACAGAAATTCACCCCTCCACTTT
D gene: NA
V gene: TRBV5-6
J gene: TRBJ1-6
clone size: NA

CDR3 protein: CASSLGRREKLFF
CDR3 DNA: TGTGCCAGCAGCTTAGGGCGCAGGGAAAAACTGTTTTTT
D gene: NA
V gene: TRBV7-2
J gene: TRBJ1-4
clone size: NA

CDR3 protein: CASSSPGQETQYF
CDR3 DNA: TGTGCCAGCAGCTCTCCGGGGCAAGAGACCCAGTACTTC
D gene: NA
V gene: TRBV25-1
J gene: TRBJ2-5
clone size: NA

CDR3 protein: CASSPGQNSPLHF
CDR3 DNA: TGTGCCAGCAGCCCCGGACAAAATTCACCCCTCCACTTT
D gene: NA
V gene: TRBV6-5
J gene: TRBJ1-6
clone size: NA

CDR3 protein: CASSMSQGDGTDTQYF
CDR3 DNA: TGTGCCAGTAGTATGTCGCAGGGTGACGGCACAGATACGCAGTATTTT
D gene: NA
V gene: TRBV19
J gene: TRBJ2-3
clone size: NA

CDR3 protein: CASSLEWGSISAEAFF
CDR3 DNA: TGTGCCAGCAGCTTAGAATGGGGCAGCATTTCTGCTGAAGCTTTCTTT
D gene: NA
V gene: TRBV7-9
J gene: TRBJ1-1
clone size: NA